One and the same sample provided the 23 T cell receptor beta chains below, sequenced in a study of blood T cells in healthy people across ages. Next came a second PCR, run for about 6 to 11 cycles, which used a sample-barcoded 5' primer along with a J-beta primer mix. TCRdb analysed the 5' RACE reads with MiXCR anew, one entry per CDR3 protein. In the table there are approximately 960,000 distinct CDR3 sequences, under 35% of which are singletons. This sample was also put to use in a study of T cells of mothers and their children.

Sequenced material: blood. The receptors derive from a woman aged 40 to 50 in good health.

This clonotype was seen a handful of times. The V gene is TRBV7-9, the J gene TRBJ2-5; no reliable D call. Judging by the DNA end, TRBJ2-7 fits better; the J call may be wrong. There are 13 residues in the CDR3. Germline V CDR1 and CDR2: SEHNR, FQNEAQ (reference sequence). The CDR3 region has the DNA TGTGCCAGCAGCTTAGGTGCAGTGAACGAGCAGTACTTC. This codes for CASSLGAVNEQYF.

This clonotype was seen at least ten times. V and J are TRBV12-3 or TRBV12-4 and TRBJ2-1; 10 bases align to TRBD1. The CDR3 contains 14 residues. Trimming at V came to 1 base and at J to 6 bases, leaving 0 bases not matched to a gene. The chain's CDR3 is CASSLGTGGNEQFF. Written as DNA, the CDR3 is TGTGCCAGCAGTTTAGGGACAGGGGGCAATGAGCAGTTCTTC.

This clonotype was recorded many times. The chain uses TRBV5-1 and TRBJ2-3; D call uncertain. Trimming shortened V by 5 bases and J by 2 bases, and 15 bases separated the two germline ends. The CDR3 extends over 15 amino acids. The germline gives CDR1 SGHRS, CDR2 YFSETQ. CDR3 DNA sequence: TGCGCCAGCAGTGACGGACGGAGACCCACAGATACGCAGTATTTT. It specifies CASSDGRRPTDTQYF. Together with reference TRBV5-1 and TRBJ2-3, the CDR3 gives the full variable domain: KAGVTQTPRYLIKTRGQQVTLSCSPISGHRSVSWYQQTPGQGLQFLFEYFSETQRNKGNFPGRFSGRQFSNSRSEMNVSTLELGDSALYLCASSDGRRPTDTQYFGPGTRLTVL.

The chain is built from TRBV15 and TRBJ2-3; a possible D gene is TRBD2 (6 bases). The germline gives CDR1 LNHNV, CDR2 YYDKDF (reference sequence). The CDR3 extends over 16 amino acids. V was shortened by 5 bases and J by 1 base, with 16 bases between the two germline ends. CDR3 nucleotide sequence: TGTGCCACCAGCCCTAGCGTAGCTTCGGGCACAGATACGCAGTATTTT. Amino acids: CATSPSVASGTDTQYF.

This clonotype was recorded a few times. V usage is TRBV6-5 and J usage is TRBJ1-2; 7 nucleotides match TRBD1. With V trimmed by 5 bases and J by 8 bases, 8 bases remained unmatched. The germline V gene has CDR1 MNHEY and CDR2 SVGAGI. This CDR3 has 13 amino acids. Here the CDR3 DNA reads TGTGCCAGCAGTGAGACAGGGTTTAACGGCTACACCTTC. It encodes CASSETGFNGYTF.

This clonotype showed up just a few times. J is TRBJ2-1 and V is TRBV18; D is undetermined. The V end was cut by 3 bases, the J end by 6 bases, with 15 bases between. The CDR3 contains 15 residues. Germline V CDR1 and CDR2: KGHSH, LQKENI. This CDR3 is CASSPLRALGNEQFF. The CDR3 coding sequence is TGTGCCAGCTCACCCCTCCGGGCCCTGGGCAATGAGCAGTTCTTC.

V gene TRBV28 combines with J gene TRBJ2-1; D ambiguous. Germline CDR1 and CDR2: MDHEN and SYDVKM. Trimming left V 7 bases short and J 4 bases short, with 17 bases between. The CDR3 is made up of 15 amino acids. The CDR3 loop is CASKTRAFVYNEQFF. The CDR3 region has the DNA TGTGCCAGCAAAACAAGGGCTTTCGTTTACAATGAGCAGTTCTTC.

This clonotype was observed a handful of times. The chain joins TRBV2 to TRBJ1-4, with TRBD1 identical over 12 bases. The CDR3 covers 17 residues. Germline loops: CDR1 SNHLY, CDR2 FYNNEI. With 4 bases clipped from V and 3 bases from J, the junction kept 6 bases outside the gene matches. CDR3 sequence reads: CASSGPGTGGPNEKLFF. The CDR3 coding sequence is TGTGCCAGCAGTGGCCCGGGGACAGGGGGCCCTAATGAAAAACTGTTTTTT.

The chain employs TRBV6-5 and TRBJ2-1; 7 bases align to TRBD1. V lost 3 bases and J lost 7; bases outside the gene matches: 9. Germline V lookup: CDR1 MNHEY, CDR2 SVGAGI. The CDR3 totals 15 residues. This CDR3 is CASSYDRARYNEQFF. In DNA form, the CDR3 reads TGTGCCAGCAGTTATGACAGGGCCCGATATAATGAGCAGTTCTTC.

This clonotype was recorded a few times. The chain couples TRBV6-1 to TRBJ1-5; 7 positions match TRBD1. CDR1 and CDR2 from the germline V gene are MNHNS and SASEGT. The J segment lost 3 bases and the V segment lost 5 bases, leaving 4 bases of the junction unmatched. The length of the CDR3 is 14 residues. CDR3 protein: CASSRDSLNQPQHF. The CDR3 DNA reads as TGTGCCAGCAGTAGGGACAGCCTCAATCAGCCCCAGCATTTT.

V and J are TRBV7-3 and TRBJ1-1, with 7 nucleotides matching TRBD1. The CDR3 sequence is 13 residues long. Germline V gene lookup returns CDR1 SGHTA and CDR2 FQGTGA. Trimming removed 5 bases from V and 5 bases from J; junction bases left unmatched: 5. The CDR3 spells CASSTGARTEAFF. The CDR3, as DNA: TGTGCCAGCAGCACAGGGGCGAGGACTGAAGCTTTCTTT.

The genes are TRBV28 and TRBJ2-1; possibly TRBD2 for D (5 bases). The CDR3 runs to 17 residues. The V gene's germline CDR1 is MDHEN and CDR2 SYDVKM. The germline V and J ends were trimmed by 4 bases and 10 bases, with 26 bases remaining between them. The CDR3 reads CASSYWALTPGSGEQFF. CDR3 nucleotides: TGTGCCAGCAGTTATTGGGCCCTCACTCCGGGTTCGGGAGAGCAGTTCTTC.

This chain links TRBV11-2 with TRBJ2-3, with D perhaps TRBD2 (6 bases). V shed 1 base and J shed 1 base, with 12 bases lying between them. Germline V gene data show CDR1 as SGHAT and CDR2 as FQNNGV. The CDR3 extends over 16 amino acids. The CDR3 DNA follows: TGTGCCAGCAGCTTAGGGGCTAGCGCCCGCACAGATACGCAGTATTTT. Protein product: CASSLGASARTDTQYF.

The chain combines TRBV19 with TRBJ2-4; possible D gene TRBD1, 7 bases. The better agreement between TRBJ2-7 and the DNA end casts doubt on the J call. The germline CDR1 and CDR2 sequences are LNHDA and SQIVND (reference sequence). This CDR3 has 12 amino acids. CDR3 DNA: TGTGCCAGTAGTGACAGGGAGGACGAGCAGTACTTC. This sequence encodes CASSDREDEQYF.

For the CDR3, the DNA is TGTGCCAGCAGTGACAGGGGTAGCACTGAAGCTTTCTTT. Translated: CASSDRGSTEAFF. V and J are TRBV6-4 and TRBJ1-1, with a possible D match to TRBD1 (5 bases). Trimming shortened V by 2 bases and J by 4 bases, and 8 bases separated the two germline ends. The germline CDR1 and CDR2 sequences are MRHNA and SNTAGT. The length of the CDR3 is 13 residues.

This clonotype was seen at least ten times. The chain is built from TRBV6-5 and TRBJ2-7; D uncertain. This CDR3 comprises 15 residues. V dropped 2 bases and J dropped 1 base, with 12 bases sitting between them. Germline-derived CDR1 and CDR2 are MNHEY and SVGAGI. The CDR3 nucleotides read TGTGCCAGCAGTTACGGTCCGATCGGGTCCTACGAGCAGTACTTC. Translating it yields CASSYGPIGSYEQYF.

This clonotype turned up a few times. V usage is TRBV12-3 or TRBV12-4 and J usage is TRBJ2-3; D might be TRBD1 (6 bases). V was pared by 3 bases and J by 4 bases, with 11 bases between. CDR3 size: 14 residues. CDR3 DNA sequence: TGTGCCAGCAGTTTTAATGGACAGCCAGATACGCAGTATTTT. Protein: CASSFNGQPDTQYF.

The CDR3 protein is CASSFLTGGRDEQYF. CDR3 bases: TGTGCCAGCAGCTTCCTGACAGGGGGCAGGGACGAGCAGTACTTC. The rearrangement joins TRBV7-2 to TRBJ2-7; 10 nucleotides line up with TRBD1. The CDR3 consists of 15 residues. With 3 bases clipped from V and 5 bases from J, the junction kept 7 bases outside the gene matches. Germline-derived CDR1 and CDR2 are SGHTA and FQGNSA.

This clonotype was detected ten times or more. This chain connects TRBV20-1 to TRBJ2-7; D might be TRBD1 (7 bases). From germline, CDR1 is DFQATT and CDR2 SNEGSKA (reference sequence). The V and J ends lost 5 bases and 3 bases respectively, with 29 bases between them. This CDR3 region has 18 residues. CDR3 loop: CSAPQWVGGGPTIYEQYF. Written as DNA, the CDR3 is TGCAGTGCTCCGCAATGGGTAGGAGGGGGCCCAACAATCTACGAGCAGTACTTC.

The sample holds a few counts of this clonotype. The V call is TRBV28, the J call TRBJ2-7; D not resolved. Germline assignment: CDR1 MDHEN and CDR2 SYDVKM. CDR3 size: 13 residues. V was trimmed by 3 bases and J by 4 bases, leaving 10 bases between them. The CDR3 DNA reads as TGTGCCAGCAGTTTTAAAATCCCATACGAGCAGTACTTC. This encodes CASSFKIPYEQYF.

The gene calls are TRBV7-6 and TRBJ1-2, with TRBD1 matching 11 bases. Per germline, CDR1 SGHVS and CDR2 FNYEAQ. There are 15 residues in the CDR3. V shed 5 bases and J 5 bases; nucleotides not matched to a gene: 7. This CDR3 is CASSPRTGGSYGYTF. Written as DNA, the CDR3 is TGTGCCAGCAGCCCCCGGACAGGGGGCTCATATGGCTACACCTTC.

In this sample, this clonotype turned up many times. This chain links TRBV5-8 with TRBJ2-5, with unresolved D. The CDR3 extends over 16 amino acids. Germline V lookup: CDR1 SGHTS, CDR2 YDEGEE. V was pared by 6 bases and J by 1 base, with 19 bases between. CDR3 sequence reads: CASIRPAQITQETQYF. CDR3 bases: TGTGCCAGCATCCGCCCGGCACAGATAACCCAAGAGACCCAGTACTTC.

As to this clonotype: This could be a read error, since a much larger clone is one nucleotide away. The CDR3 sequence: CASSQSRTNTEAFF. CDR3 DNA sequence: TGCGCCAGCAGCCAATCGCGGACGAACACTGAAGCTTTCTTT. V usage is TRBV4-1 and J usage is TRBJ1-1, with D hard to call. The CDR3 loop spans 14 amino acids. From germline, CDR1 is MGHRA and CDR2 YSYEKL. V lost 2 bases to trimming and J lost 1 base, with 8 bases between them.